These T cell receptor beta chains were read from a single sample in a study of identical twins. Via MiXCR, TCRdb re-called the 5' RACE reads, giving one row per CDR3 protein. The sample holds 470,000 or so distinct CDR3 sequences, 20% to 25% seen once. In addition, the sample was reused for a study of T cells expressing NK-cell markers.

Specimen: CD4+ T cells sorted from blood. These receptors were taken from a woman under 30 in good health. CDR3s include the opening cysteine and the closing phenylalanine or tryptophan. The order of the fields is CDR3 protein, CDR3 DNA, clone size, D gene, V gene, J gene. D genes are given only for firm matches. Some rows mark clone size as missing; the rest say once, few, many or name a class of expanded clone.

CDR3 protein: CASSFGTGDSPLHF
CDR3 DNA: TGTGCCAGCAGCTTTGGGACCGGTGATTCACCCCTCCACTTT
clone size: many
D gene: NA
V gene: TRBV7-6
J gene: TRBJ1-6

CDR3 protein: CASSRRQGQETQYF
CDR3 DNA: TGTGCCAGCAGTCGCCGACAGGGTCAAGAGACCCAGTACTTC
clone size: NA
D gene: TRBD1
V gene: TRBV28
J gene: TRBJ2-5

CDR3 protein: CATVGGSGANVLTF
CDR3 DNA: TGTGCCACAGTTGGGGGGTCTGGGGCCAACGTCCTGACTTTC
clone size: NA
D gene: NA
V gene: TRBV10-3
J gene: TRBJ2-6

CDR3 protein: CASSLRLAGGYTF
CDR3 DNA: TGTGCCAGCAGTTTAAGGTTAGCCGGAGGCTACACCTTC
clone size: NA
D gene: NA
V gene: TRBV12-3/TRBV12-4
J gene: TRBJ1-2

CDR3 protein: CASGGRLDEQYF
CDR3 DNA: TGTGCCAGCGGGGGCCGTTTGGACGAGCAGTACTTC
clone size: few
D gene: NA
V gene: TRBV6-6
J gene: TRBJ2-7

CDR3 protein: CSASPAAAADTQYF
CDR3 DNA: TGCAGTGCTAGTCCTGCCGCTGCGGCAGATACGCAGTATTTT
clone size: few
D gene: NA
V gene: TRBV20-1
J gene: TRBJ2-3

CDR3 protein: CASSGYWPYEQYF
CDR3 DNA: TGCGCCAGCAGTGGGTACTGGCCTTACGAGCAGTACTTC
clone size: NA
D gene: NA
V gene: TRBV10-1
J gene: TRBJ2-7

CDR3 protein: CASSYRWTEAFF
CDR3 DNA: TGTGCCAGCAGTTACCGGTGGACTGAAGCTTTCTTT
clone size: NA
D gene: NA
V gene: TRBV6-2/TRBV6-3
J gene: TRBJ1-1

CDR3 protein: CAWSIRAATDTQYF
CDR3 DNA: TGTGCCTGGAGTATAAGGGCAGCCACAGATACGCAGTATTTT
clone size: NA
D gene: NA
V gene: TRBV30
J gene: TRBJ2-3

CDR3 protein: CASSLRARETQYF
CDR3 DNA: TGCGCCAGCAGCTTGAGGGCCCGAGAGACCCAGTACTTC
clone size: NA
D gene: NA
V gene: TRBV5-1
J gene: TRBJ2-5

CDR3 protein: CASSSRLAGMGPDTQYF
CDR3 DNA: TGTGCCAGCAGCTCTCGACTAGCGGGGATGGGGCCCGATACGCAGTATTTT
clone size: NA
D gene: TRBD2
V gene: TRBV7-2
J gene: TRBJ2-3

CDR3 protein: CASSQDNRGLQGPGELFF
CDR3 DNA: TGCGCCAGCAGCCAAGATAACAGGGGTCTGCAAGGTCCCGGGGAGCTGTTTTTT
clone size: NA
D gene: TRBD1
V gene: TRBV4-3
J gene: TRBJ2-2

CDR3 protein: CASSSHARDQNLNEQFF
CDR3 DNA: TGTGCCAGCAGCTCCCACGCTCGGGATCAGAACCTCAATGAGCAGTTCTTC
clone size: few
D gene: NA
V gene: TRBV7-9
J gene: TRBJ2-1

CDR3 protein: CAWKEAWTYEQYF
CDR3 DNA: TGTGCCTGGAAGGAAGCTTGGACCTACGAGCAGTACTTC
clone size: NA
D gene: NA
V gene: TRBV30
J gene: TRBJ2-7

CDR3 protein: CASSSMEQLGEQYF
CDR3 DNA: TGTGCCAGCAGCTCAATGGAACAGTTGGGCGAGCAGTACTTC
clone size: NA
D gene: NA
V gene: TRBV7-2
J gene: TRBJ2-7

CDR3 protein: CSARDRVGQGISYGYTF
CDR3 DNA: TGCAGTGCTAGAGATCGGGTGGGACAGGGGATTTCCTATGGCTACACCTTC
clone size: few
D gene: TRBD1
V gene: TRBV20-1
J gene: TRBJ1-2

CDR3 protein: CASSDRLAPYEQYF
CDR3 DNA: TGTGCCAGCAGTGATCGACTAGCCCCCTACGAGCAGTACTTC
clone size: few
D gene: TRBD2
V gene: TRBV12-3/TRBV12-4
J gene: TRBJ2-7

CDR3 protein: CSARRTGGGTDTQYF
CDR3 DNA: TGCAGTGCCCGCCGGACAGGGGGCGGGACAGATACGCAGTATTTT
clone size: few
D gene: TRBD1
V gene: TRBV20-1
J gene: TRBJ2-3

CDR3 protein: CASSLKQNEQFF
CDR3 DNA: TGTGCCAGCAGCTTAAAGCAAAATGAGCAGTTCTTC
clone size: NA
D gene: NA
V gene: TRBV7-2
J gene: TRBJ2-1

CDR3 protein: CASSLRGQNYGYTF
CDR3 DNA: TGTGCCAGCAGCCTACGGGGACAGAACTATGGCTACACCTTC
clone size: NA
D gene: TRBD1
V gene: TRBV7-9
J gene: TRBJ1-2

CDR3 protein: CASSLGVGKETQYF
CDR3 DNA: TGTGCCAGCAGCTTAGGGGTCGGTAAAGAGACCCAGTACTTC
clone size: few
D gene: NA
V gene: TRBV7-9
J gene: TRBJ2-5